This TCR beta chain was recovered during a study of OX40 agonist ivuxolimab in advanced cancers. For the study at large: Partial responses were achieved by three patients, one with hepatocellular carcinoma and two with cutaneous melanoma.

TCRdb's table, derived via immunoSEQ multiplex PCR, lists solely in-frame clones and lacks some. The profile shows tens of thousands of clones, approximately 89% of them singletons. The V segment lost 4 bases and the J segment 0 bases; nucleotides outside the gene matches: 6. CDR1 SGDLS and CDR2 YYNGEE come from the germline V gene. CDR3 length: 15 residues. The source was CD4+ or CD8+ T cells sorted from blood, collected in a trial of the OX40 agonist ivuxolimab. This sequence was found in an adult with an advanced solid tumor such as melanoma, head and neck, liver or kidney cancer. This rearrangement joins TRBV9 to TRBJ1-1, with TRBD1 matching 7 bases. In nucleotides, the CDR3 is TGTGCCAGCAGCCCCAGACAGGGCCTGAACACTGAAGCTTTCTTT. Protein sequence: CASSPRQGLNTEAFF. The variable domain in full, with the rest retrieved from reference TRBV9 and TRBJ1-1, is DSGVTQTPKHLITATGQRVTLRCSPRSGDLSVYWYQQSLDQGLQFLIQYYNGEERAKGNILERFSAQQFPDLHSELNLSSLELGDSALYFCASSPRQGLNTEAFFGQGTRLTVV.